This TCR beta chain was identified in a study of shared clonotypes between healthy human individuals. Several immunoSEQ plates held equal portions of the genomic DNA taken from each subset. Sequencing was performed with immunoSEQ multiplex PCR; in TCRdb, only in-frame clones are kept and a portion is missing. This table holds hundreds of thousands of clones, about 95% found once. Whole-study results and caveats: Only blood underwent sampling, and tissue repertoires likely differ.

Naive CD8 cells were CD45RO-negative, positively selected for CCR7, excluding terminally differentiated effector memory CD45RA+ cells. Donors were healthy HIV-negative adults without recent acute infections or vaccinations. As regards this clone: Its antigen is undetermined.

The clonotype was recovered from a woman in her twenties or thirties in good health. What was sequenced was naive CD8+ T cells sorted from blood.

The chain's CDR3 is CASSYSTRFLDTQYF. The CDR3 DNA sequence: TGTGCCAGCAGTTACTCGACAAGGTTTCTTGACACCCAGTACTTC. This sequence joins TRBV6-5 and TRBJ2-5; no firm D call. There are 15 residues in the CDR3. In germline, CDR1 is MNHEY, CDR2 SVGAGI. V was clipped by 0 bases and J by 8 bases, with 16 bases between them.